This T cell receptor beta chain was obtained from a study of T-cell reconstitution after alpha-beta-depleted transplantation in children. This CDR3 has 14 residues. The germline CDR1 and CDR2 sequences are DFQATT and SNEGSKA (reference sequence). V gave up 1 base and J gave up 4 bases; unmatched junction bases: 3. This clonotype was recorded a few times. Using unique molecular identifiers, the investigators prepared the TCRbeta library. TCRdb redid the calling of the PCR reads with MiXCR, one entry per CDR3 protein. The data contain about 420,000 distinct CDR3 sequences, approximately 10% of them singletons.

The TCR sequence derives from a human donor who donated a stem cell graft to a child with acute myeloid leukemia. V is TRBV20-1 and J is TRBJ2-1; 8 nucleotides agree with TRBD2. The source was PBMCs from the stem cell graft donor, collected from the stem cell graft. This CDR3 reads CSARGSGNYNEQFF. The CDR3 DNA reads as TGCAGTGCTAGAGGTAGCGGGAATTACAATGAGCAGTTCTTC.